Below are 14 T cell receptor beta chains sequenced from a single sample in a study of CD8+ T cells in alopecia areata. Following RNA extraction, reverse transcription yielded cDNA that acted as the sequencing template. Libraries were prepared by immunoSEQ multiplex PCR; TCRdb keeps only in-frame clonotypes and omits some of them. Of 150,000 to 200,000 clones listed, around 55% are singletons. Sequenced input: CD4+ T cells sorted from blood. These receptors were collected from a human donor in good health.

This clone was picked up a small number of times. DNA for the CDR3: TGTGCCAGCAGCCCCGAACCGGGACTTTGGAACACCGGGGAGCTGTTTTTT. Its protein is CASSPEPGLWNTGELFF. The genes are TRBV7-2 and TRBJ2-2, with D perhaps matching TRBD2 (6 bases). Germline-derived CDR1 and CDR2 are SGHTA and FQGNSA. The CDR3 loop spans 17 amino acids. Trimming took off 5 bases at V and 1 base at J, with 17 bases between the two ends.

The J gene is TRBJ1-2, the V gene TRBV27, with no clear D. V was clipped by 5 bases and J by 5 bases, with 9 bases between them. The CDR3 is made up of 12 amino acids. Germline CDR1 reads MNHEY; CDR2 reads SMNVEV (reference sequence). This CDR3 reads CASSATGYGYTF. DNA of the CDR3: TGTGCCAGCAGTGCCACCGGGTATGGCTACACCTTC.

V and J are TRBV5-8 and TRBJ1-3; D may be TRBD1 (5 bases). Germline values: CDR1 SGHTS, CDR2 YDEGEE. The V gene lost 4 bases and the J gene lost 1 base, with 6 bases spanning the gap. CDR3 length: 13 residues. The CDR3, as DNA: TGTGCCAGCAGCCGGGGGTCTGGAAACACCATATATTTT. It encodes CASSRGSGNTIYF.

This clone has more than one count but fewer than ten. The V call is TRBV7-2, the J call TRBJ1-5; tentative D call: TRBD1 (6 bases). This CDR3 has 12 residues. Trimming removed 5 bases at V and 6 bases at J, with 8 bases between. Germline V lookup: CDR1 SGHTA, CDR2 FQGNSA. CDR3 in DNA: TGTGCCAGCAGCGTAGGGGGTCAGCCCCAGCATTTT. This gives the protein CASSVGGQPQHF. Using reference TRBV7-2 and TRBJ1-5 for the parts outside the CDR3, the full variable domain is GAGVSQSPSNKVTEKGKDVELRCDPISGHTALYWYRQSLGQGLEFLIYFQGNSAPDKSGLPSDRFSAERTGGSVSTLTIQRTQQEDSAVYLCASSVGGQPQHFGDGTRLSIL.

In this sample, this clone turned up a few times. CDR3 nucleotides: TGCGCCAGCAGCTTTAACGTAGGACAGGGCTATGGCTACACCTTC. It codes for CASSFNVGQGYGYTF. The chain carries TRBV5-1 and TRBJ1-2; 8 nucleotides match TRBD1. This CDR3 has 15 residues. Germline-derived CDR1 and CDR2 are SGHRS and YFSETQ. Trimming took 2 bases from V and 4 from J; bases not matched to a gene: 7.

This clone has only one observation. V gene TRBV18 combines with J gene TRBJ2-5; D is unclear. This CDR3 has 15 residues. Germline loops: CDR1 KGHSH, CDR2 LQKENI. Trimming cost V 6 bases and J 2 bases, with 16 bases left between them. The CDR3 protein is CASSSQSNRQETQYF. In nucleotides, the CDR3 is TGTGCCAGCTCCTCTCAAAGTAACAGACAAGAGACCCAGTACTTC.

The chain employs TRBV6-5 and TRBJ1-4; a weak D match, TRBD1 (6 bases). Looked up from germline, CDR1 is MNHEY and CDR2 is SVGAGI. The CDR3 has 15 amino acids. V lost 6 bases, J lost 7 bases, and 18 bases lay in between. The CDR3 coding sequence is TGTGCCAGCAGGCGAACGAGGGAGGGGGGTGAAAAACTGTTTTTT. Protein sequence: CASRRTREGGEKLFF.

The chain joins TRBV20-1 to TRBJ2-7; possibly TRBD2 for D (5 bases). V was clipped by 7 bases and J by 5 bases, with 12 bases between them. The germline CDR1 and CDR2 sequences are DFQATT and SNEGSKA (reference sequence). CDR3 size: 11 residues. The CDR3 DNA sequence: TGCAGTGTAGCTAGCCGCGACGAGCAGTACTTC. Translating gives CSVASRDEQYF.

This chain links TRBV11-2 with TRBJ1-1, with D maybe TRBD1 (5 bases). The CDR3 covers 15 residues. CDR1 is SGHAT, CDR2 FQNNGV, per germline. V lost 3 bases and J 6 bases, leaving 17 bases between the germline ends. CDR3 nucleotide sequence: TGTGCCAGCAGCTTGAGGAGAAGGGGTGACGCTGAAGCTTTCTTT. It codes for CASSLRRRGDAEAFF.

This chain's CDR3 is CASTRAGDDNEQFF. In nucleotides, the CDR3 is TGTGCCAGCACGAGAGCGGGAGACGACAATGAGCAGTTCTTC. This chain joins TRBV27 and TRBJ2-1; 8 bases are a match to TRBD2. V lost 7 bases, J lost 5 bases, and 7 bases stayed unmatched. CDR1 is MNHEY, CDR2 SMNVEV, per germline (reference sequence). This CDR3 region has 14 residues.

The chain links TRBV29-1 to TRBJ1-5, with 9 bases matching TRBD1. This CDR3 has 13 residues. Trimming took 6 bases from V and 6 from J; bases not matched to a gene: 6. Germline CDR1 is SQVTM and CDR2 is ANQGSEA. As DNA, the CDR3 is TGCAGCGTCCAGGACAGGGGCGGTCAGCCCCAGCATTTT. Its protein is CSVQDRGGQPQHF.

There are a few counts of this clone. The chain links TRBV2 to TRBJ1-5, with TRBD1 matching over 7 bases. After removal of 6 bases from V and 3 bases from J, the junction contained 8 bases not matched to a gene. From germline, CDR1 is SNHLY and CDR2 FYNNEI. CDR3 length: 15 amino acids. The CDR3 spells CASRREQGFNQPQHF. The CDR3 coding sequence is TGTGCCAGCAGGCGCGAACAGGGGTTCAATCAGCCCCAGCATTTT.

This chain links TRBV5-1 with TRBJ2-5; the D call may be TRBD1 or TRBD2 (5 bases each). Germline loops: CDR1 SGHRS, CDR2 YFSETQ. The CDR3 has 15 amino acids. The ends were cut back, 4 bases at V and 5 bases at J, with 18 bases in the middle. CDR3: CASSISPGSGETQYF. The CDR3 DNA reads TGCGCCAGCAGCATTAGCCCAGGGTCGGGGGAGACCCAGTACTTC.

As DNA, the CDR3 is TGTGCCACAAGGGGGGGACGGCAAGAGACCCAGTACTTC. Amino acids: CATRGGRQETQYF. V and J are TRBV5-4 and TRBJ2-5, with D perhaps TRBD2 (7 bases). CDR1 is SGHNT and CDR2 is YYREEE in the germline V gene (reference sequence). Trimming pared 9 bases from V and 2 bases from J, leaving 14 bases between. The CDR3 extends over 13 amino acids.